A few counts support the clone carrying this T cell receptor (beta chain). V was clipped by 3 bases and J by 13 bases; unmatched bases: 7. Germline V gene sequence: CDR1 GTSNPN, CDR2 SVGIG (reference sequence). This CDR3 is built from 12 residues. The sample comes from a study of blood T cell repertoires in COVID-19. Study as a whole: Collection of acute and convalescent COVID-19 samples took place in the United States, Italy and Spain. The cDNA or gDNA used as material had been derived from T cells, B-cell-depleted T cells, or PBMCs.

In the authors' workflow: Estimation of nucleated cell counts relied on the amplification of reference gene primers. Some clones are missing from TCRdb's copy, which holds only in-frame ones; the method was immunoSEQ multiplex PCR. The DNA gave D and trimming, while V, J and clone size come from that table. The sample consists of around 77,000 clones, 65% to 90% of them appearing once. The sequenced sample consisted of peripheral blood. The sequence derives from an older man with active or convalescent COVID-19. V gene TRBV30 combines with J gene TRBJ1-4, with 8 bases identical to TRBD1. Here the CDR3 reads CAWSRTGGRLFF. CDR3 bases: TGTGCCTGGAGCCGAACAGGGGGAAGACTGTTTTTT.